This T cell receptor (beta chain) came from a study of blood T cell repertoires in COVID-19. As for the study in general: Sites in the United States, Italy and Spain provided acute and convalescent COVID-19 samples.

Trimming took 8 bases from V and 6 from J, leaving 14 bases between them. The CDR3 length is 14 residues. Germline V gene data show CDR1 as SGHAT and CDR2 as FQNNGV. Methods used by the authors: Amplification of reference gene primers provided the estimated nucleated cell counts. Using immunoSEQ multiplex PCR, the repertoire was profiled, and TCRdb retains in-frame clones only, with some absent. V, J and clone size reflect that table, while D and trimming were determined from the DNA. This sample has about 44,000 clones, with 80% to 90% found just once. This chain uses TRBV11-2 with TRBJ1-6, with a weak D call TRBD1 (5 bases). Sequenced input: peripheral blood. This receptor was identified in a human donor in a cohort sampled during active COVID-19. The CDR3 region is CASGSTAPNSPLHF. The CDR3 DNA follows: TGTGCCAGCGGCTCGACAGCACCTAATTCACCCCTCCACTTT.